This is a list of T cell receptor beta chains from one sample in a study of breast tumors, draining lymph nodes, adjacent tissues. TCRdb reprocessed the multiplex PCR reads with MiXCR, giving one entry per CDR3 protein. This sample has under 250,000 distinct CDR3 sequences, with approximately 29% found just once. Sequenced: axillary lymph node tissue. The receptor set was obtained from a female donor with breast cancer. Some clones in this sample may be carry-over from other donors' samples. The conserved cysteine and the conserved F or W are not part of the CDR3 here. The order of the fields is V gene, J gene, clone size, CDR3 protein. Some rows mark clone size as missing; the rest say once, few, many or name a class of expanded clone.

v_gene: TRBV2
j_gene: TRBJ2-1
abundance: many
CDR3aa: ASRLAGYNEQF

v_gene: TRBV6-2/TRBV6-3
j_gene: TRBJ2-1
abundance: many
CDR3aa: ASSYARQGAHNEQF

v_gene: TRBV29-1
j_gene: TRBJ2-1
abundance: many
CDR3aa: SVEAGAYSYNEQF

v_gene: TRBV6-6
j_gene: TRBJ1-2
abundance: many
CDR3aa: ASTLTGSNGYT

v_gene: TRBV7-2
j_gene: TRBJ1-1
abundance: few
CDR3aa: ASRDRGYTEAF

v_gene: TRBV2
j_gene: TRBJ2-3
abundance: NA
CDR3aa: ASSLLRGADTQY

v_gene: TRBV6-1
j_gene: TRBJ2-3
abundance: many
CDR3aa: ASSETTSGSGTQY

v_gene: TRBV27
j_gene: TRBJ1-6
abundance: many
CDR3aa: ASTLGRLGSPLH

v_gene: TRBV7-2
j_gene: TRBJ2-7
abundance: many
CDR3aa: ASSHGTSSYEQY

v_gene: TRBV20-1
j_gene: TRBJ1-5
abundance: many
CDR3aa: SARVGGPRNQPQH

v_gene: TRBV7-3
j_gene: TRBJ2-2
abundance: many
CDR3aa: ASSLEGWTGELF

v_gene: TRBV6-1
j_gene: TRBJ2-5
abundance: many
CDR3aa: ASIQGRTSGIQETQY

v_gene: TRBV6-2/TRBV6-3
j_gene: TRBJ1-2
abundance: NA
CDR3aa: ASSLGQDYGYT

v_gene: TRBV5-1
j_gene: TRBJ2-7
abundance: NA
CDR3aa: ASSSRASGSPRSSYGQY

v_gene: TRBV11-2
j_gene: TRBJ2-7
abundance: NA
CDR3aa: ASSANRGSEQY

v_gene: TRBV19
j_gene: TRBJ2-5
abundance: many
CDR3aa: ASTPTGANRYQETQY

v_gene: TRBV20-1
j_gene: TRBJ1-5
abundance: many
CDR3aa: SAAGSSNQPQH

v_gene: TRBV19
j_gene: TRBJ2-7
abundance: many
CDR3aa: ASTLSGGSYEQY

v_gene: TRBV19
j_gene: TRBJ2-5
abundance: many
CDR3aa: ASSVRAGQETQY

v_gene: TRBV29-1
j_gene: TRBJ2-2
abundance: NA
CDR3aa: SVDGGYGGELF

v_gene: TRBV5-8
j_gene: TRBJ2-3
abundance: NA
CDR3aa: ASTWGTESSDTQY

v_gene: TRBV20-1
j_gene: TRBJ2-3
abundance: NA
CDR3aa: SARFFRTSAGVGADTQY

v_gene: TRBV5-1
j_gene: TRBJ1-4
abundance: many
CDR3aa: ASTEGSGGGKLF

v_gene: TRBV5-8
j_gene: TRBJ2-1
abundance: many
CDR3aa: ASSGTHEQF

v_gene: TRBV10-2
j_gene: TRBJ2-3
abundance: NA
CDR3aa: ASRVPPDTQY

v_gene: TRBV10-3
j_gene: TRBJ1-2
abundance: NA
CDR3aa: AISELRGGNT

v_gene: TRBV12-3/TRBV12-4
j_gene: TRBJ2-1
abundance: few
CDR3aa: ASKNGGVYEQF

v_gene: TRBV7-8
j_gene: TRBJ2-7
abundance: many
CDR3aa: ASSLVQQSSYEQY

v_gene: TRBV9
j_gene: TRBJ2-5
abundance: few
CDR3aa: ASSVGLVEETQS

v_gene: TRBV2
j_gene: TRBJ2-1
abundance: many
CDR3aa: ASSYRGGEQF

v_gene: TRBV19
j_gene: TRBJ1-4
abundance: many
CDR3aa: ASSPTGGRSEKLF

v_gene: TRBV25-1
j_gene: TRBJ2-6
abundance: many
CDR3aa: ASSDWSGANVLT

v_gene: TRBV20-1
j_gene: TRBJ2-3
abundance: NA
CDR3aa: SATGQGKGGLSTDTQY

v_gene: TRBV2
j_gene: TRBJ1-5
abundance: many
CDR3aa: ASARDSNQPQH

v_gene: TRBV13
j_gene: TRBJ2-5
abundance: many
CDR3aa: ASSFLAGSQETQY

v_gene: TRBV19
j_gene: TRBJ2-5
abundance: NA
CDR3aa: ASSTGQVGEIQY

v_gene: TRBV11-2
j_gene: TRBJ2-7
abundance: many
CDR3aa: ASSLGTMAGFYEQY

v_gene: TRBV6-4
j_gene: TRBJ2-7
abundance: many
CDR3aa: ASSVVDRASYEQY

v_gene: TRBV30
j_gene: TRBJ1-4
abundance: many
CDR3aa: AWRTDGTTNEKLF

v_gene: TRBV6-6
j_gene: TRBJ2-7
abundance: many
CDR3aa: ASSHLGNSYEQY

v_gene: TRBV6-6
j_gene: TRBJ1-5
abundance: many
CDR3aa: ASSYEGRINQPQH

v_gene: TRBV19
j_gene: TRBJ1-4
abundance: many
CDR3aa: ASSILIGEKLF

v_gene: TRBV27
j_gene: TRBJ2-7
abundance: many
CDR3aa: ASSSHQGDTYEQY

v_gene: TRBV6-5
j_gene: TRBJ2-3
abundance: many
CDR3aa: ASTPDLHEDTQY

v_gene: TRBV20-1
j_gene: TRBJ2-5
abundance: many
CDR3aa: SARAPGLAGSRKQETQY

v_gene: TRBV14
j_gene: TRBJ2-1
abundance: many
CDR3aa: ASSPLLAGAGQF

v_gene: TRBV11-1
j_gene: TRBJ2-5
abundance: NA
CDR3aa: ASRPRTLQETQY

v_gene: TRBV13
j_gene: TRBJ2-1
abundance: NA
CDR3aa: ASSLSGAGAYNGQF

v_gene: TRBV5-1
j_gene: TRBJ2-5
abundance: many
CDR3aa: ASSFPGDRENKQETQY

v_gene: TRBV5-1
j_gene: TRBJ2-7
abundance: many
CDR3aa: ASAPAGGHEQY

v_gene: TRBV6-1
j_gene: TRBJ2-3
abundance: many
CDR3aa: ASSEMGSTDTQY

v_gene: TRBV10-3
j_gene: TRBJ2-7
abundance: many
CDR3aa: AIGHYEQY

v_gene: TRBV7-6
j_gene: TRBJ2-1
abundance: many
CDR3aa: ASTIAPGRRENNEQF

v_gene: TRBV3-1
j_gene: TRBJ2-5
abundance: many
CDR3aa: ASSHKGSRRETQY

v_gene: TRBV28
j_gene: TRBJ1-2
abundance: NA
CDR3aa: ASSFLQGDGGGYT

v_gene: TRBV12-3/TRBV12-4
j_gene: TRBJ1-1
abundance: few
CDR3aa: ASVPGGTATEAF

v_gene: TRBV6-1
j_gene: TRBJ1-6
abundance: NA
CDR3aa: ASRGTANSPLH

v_gene: TRBV11-2
j_gene: TRBJ2-3
abundance: many
CDR3aa: ASSPDRSTDTQY

v_gene: TRBV6-1
j_gene: TRBJ2-6
abundance: many
CDR3aa: ASSPNRAGALHSGANVLT